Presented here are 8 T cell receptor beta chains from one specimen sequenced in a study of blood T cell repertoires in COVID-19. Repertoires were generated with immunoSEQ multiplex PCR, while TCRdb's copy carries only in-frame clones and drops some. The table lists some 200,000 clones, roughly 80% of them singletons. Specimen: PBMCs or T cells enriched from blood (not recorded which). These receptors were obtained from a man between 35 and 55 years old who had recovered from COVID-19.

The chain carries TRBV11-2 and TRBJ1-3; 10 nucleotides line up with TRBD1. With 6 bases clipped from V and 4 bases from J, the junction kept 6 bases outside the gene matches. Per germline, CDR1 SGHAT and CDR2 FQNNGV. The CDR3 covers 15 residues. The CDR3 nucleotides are TGTGCCAGCAGGTCTGACAGGGGGCCCGGAAACACCATATATTTT. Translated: CASRSDRGPGNTIYF.

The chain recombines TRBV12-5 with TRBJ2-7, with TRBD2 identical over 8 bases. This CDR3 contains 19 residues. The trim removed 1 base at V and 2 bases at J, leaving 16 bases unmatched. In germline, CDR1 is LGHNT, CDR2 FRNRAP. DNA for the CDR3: TGTGCTAGTGGTTTGGCTTTTTCAGTGGGAGCGGGGGAAACCTACGAGCAGTACTTC. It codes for CASGLAFSVGAGETYEQYF.

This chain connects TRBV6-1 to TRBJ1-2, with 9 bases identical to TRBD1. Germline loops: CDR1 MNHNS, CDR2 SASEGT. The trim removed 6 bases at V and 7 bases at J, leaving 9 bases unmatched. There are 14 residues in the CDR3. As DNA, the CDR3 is TGTGCCAGCAGACAGGACAGGGGCCGGGGTGGCTACACCTTC. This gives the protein CASRQDRGRGGYTF.

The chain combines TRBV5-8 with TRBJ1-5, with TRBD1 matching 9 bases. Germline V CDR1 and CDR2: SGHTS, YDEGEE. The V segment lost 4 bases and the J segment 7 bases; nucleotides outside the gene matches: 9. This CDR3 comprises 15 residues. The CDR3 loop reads CASSKGQGREQPQHF. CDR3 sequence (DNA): TGTGCCAGCAGCAAGGGACAGGGCCGGGAGCAGCCCCAGCATTTT.

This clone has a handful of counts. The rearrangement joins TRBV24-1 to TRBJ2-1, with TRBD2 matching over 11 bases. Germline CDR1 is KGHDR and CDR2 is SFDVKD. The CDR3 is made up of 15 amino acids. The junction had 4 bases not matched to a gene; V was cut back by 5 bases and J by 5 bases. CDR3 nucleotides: TGTGCCACCAGTGTAGCTAGCGGGGGGAACAATGAGCAGTTCTTC. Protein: CATSVASGGNNEQFF.

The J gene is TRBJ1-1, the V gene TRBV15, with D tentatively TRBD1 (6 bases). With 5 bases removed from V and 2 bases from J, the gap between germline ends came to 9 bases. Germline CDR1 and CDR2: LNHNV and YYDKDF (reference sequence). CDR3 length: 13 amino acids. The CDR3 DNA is TGTGCCACCAGCGAACAGGGAAACACTGAAGCTTTCTTT. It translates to CATSEQGNTEAFF.

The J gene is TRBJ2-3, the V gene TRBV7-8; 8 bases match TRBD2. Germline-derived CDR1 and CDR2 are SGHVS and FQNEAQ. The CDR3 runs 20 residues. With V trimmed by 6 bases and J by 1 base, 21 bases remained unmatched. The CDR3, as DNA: TGTGCCAGCAGAACCGAGGGGCTTGCGGGAGGCCTGTGGGGCACAGATACGCAGTATTTT. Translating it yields CASRTEGLAGGLWGTDTQYF.

The CDR3 DNA reads TGTGCCAGCAGCGTAGAACTAGCGGGAGAGAACATTCAGTACTTC. Residues: CASSVELAGENIQYF. The V and J genes are TRBV9 and TRBJ2-4; TRBD2 matches 11 bases. V was pared by 0 bases and J by 7 bases, with 3 bases of the junction left unmatched. Germline CDR1 and CDR2: SGDLS and YYNGEE. CDR3 length equals 15 residues.